These T cell receptor beta chains were read from a single sample in a study of shared clonotypes between healthy human individuals. Sequencing was performed with immunoSEQ multiplex PCR; in TCRdb, only in-frame clones are kept and a portion is missing. This table has 1.5 million to 2.5 million clones, over 85% appearing once. Material: naive CD8+ T cells sorted from blood. Receptors were obtained from a man aged 18 to 30 in good health. CDR3s include the opening cysteine and the closing phenylalanine or tryptophan. Each record gives: D gene, J gene, clone size, V gene, CDR3 length, CDR3 DNA, CDR3 protein. The D gene is left open where the match is weak. The size field is filled for only some rows; it gives once, few, many or a size class.

D gene: NA; J gene: TRBJ1-1; clone size: NA; V gene: TRBV2; CDR3 length: 15; CDR3 DNA: TGTGCCAGCAGCTCAACCTCGACAGGACCCACTGAAGCTTTCTTT; CDR3 protein: CASSSTSTGPTEAFF
D gene: TRBD1; J gene: TRBJ1-1; clone size: NA; V gene: TRBV7-6; CDR3 length: 14; CDR3 DNA: TGTGCCAGCAGCTTAGCAGGGACAGACACTGAAGCTTTCTTT; CDR3 protein: CASSLAGTDTEAFF
D gene: TRBD1; J gene: TRBJ1-1; clone size: NA; V gene: TRBV9; CDR3 length: 14; CDR3 DNA: TGTGCCAGCAGCTCGAACAGGGGCGACACTGAAGCTTTCTTT; CDR3 protein: CASSSNRGDTEAFF
D gene: NA; J gene: TRBJ2-3; clone size: NA; V gene: TRBV6-5; CDR3 length: 15; CDR3 DNA: TGTGCCAGCAGTTACACACCTCCACCTACAGATACGCAGTATTTT; CDR3 protein: CASSYTPPPTDTQYF
D gene: NA; J gene: TRBJ2-1; clone size: NA; V gene: TRBV10-3; CDR3 length: 14; CDR3 DNA: TGTGCCATCAGTGAGCCCGATTCAGGAGACGAGCAGTTCTTC; CDR3 protein: CAISEPDSGDEQFF
D gene: TRBD2; J gene: TRBJ2-3; clone size: NA; V gene: TRBV2; CDR3 length: 16; CDR3 DNA: TGTGCCAGCAGGCGAGACCTAGCGGGAGCTGTAGATACGCAGTATTTT; CDR3 protein: CASRRDLAGAVDTQYF
D gene: TRBD2; J gene: TRBJ2-7; clone size: once; V gene: TRBV27; CDR3 length: 14; CDR3 DNA: TGTGCCAGCAGTCAAATTAGCGGGATGTACGAGCAGTACTTC; CDR3 protein: CASSQISGMYEQYF
D gene: TRBD1; J gene: TRBJ1-1; clone size: NA; V gene: TRBV19; CDR3 length: 16; CDR3 DNA: TGTGCCAGTATCCTCCTCGGCGACAGGGGATACACTGAAGCTTTCTTT; CDR3 protein: CASILLGDRGYTEAFF
D gene: NA; J gene: TRBJ1-1; clone size: few; V gene: TRBV30; CDR3 length: 13; CDR3 DNA: TGTGCCTGGAGTTTTACGGGGAACACTGAAGCTTTCTTT; CDR3 protein: CAWSFTGNTEAFF
D gene: TRBD2; J gene: TRBJ2-1; clone size: NA; V gene: TRBV7-9; CDR3 length: 17; CDR3 DNA: TGTGCCAGCAGCCCACCGGGACTAGCGGGGGGGCCCGAGGAGCAGTTCTTC; CDR3 protein: CASSPPGLAGGPEEQFF
D gene: TRBD2; J gene: TRBJ2-1; clone size: once; V gene: TRBV11-3; CDR3 length: 14; CDR3 DNA: TGTGCCAGCAGCCTAGCGGGAGCCTACAATGAGCAGTTCTTC; CDR3 protein: CASSLAGAYNEQFF
D gene: NA; J gene: TRBJ2-7; clone size: NA; V gene: TRBV6-1; CDR3 length: 14; CDR3 DNA: TGTGCCAGCAAGTACGCAGGCAGCTCCTACGAGCAGTACTTC; CDR3 protein: CASKYAGSSYEQYF
D gene: NA; J gene: TRBJ2-7; clone size: NA; V gene: TRBV2; CDR3 length: 15; CDR3 DNA: TGTGCCAGCAGAGTTCAGGGAGTGGGTTCCTACGAGCAGTACTTC; CDR3 protein: CASRVQGVGSYEQYF
D gene: NA; J gene: TRBJ2-7; clone size: NA; V gene: TRBV28; CDR3 length: 15; CDR3 DNA: TGTGCCAGCAGCCCCGAGGGGCCCAGCTCCTACGAGCAGTACTTC; CDR3 protein: CASSPEGPSSYEQYF
D gene: TRBD2; J gene: TRBJ2-1; clone size: NA; V gene: TRBV11-2; CDR3 length: 14; CDR3 DNA: TGTGCCAGCAGCTTCTCGGGAGGGGACGGTGAGCAGTTCTTC; CDR3 protein: CASSFSGGDGEQFF
D gene: TRBD2; J gene: TRBJ2-1; clone size: NA; V gene: TRBV6-5; CDR3 length: 15; CDR3 DNA: TGTGCCAGCAGTTACTTCAGCGGGGTCTACAATGAGCAGTTCTTC; CDR3 protein: CASSYFSGVYNEQFF
D gene: NA; J gene: TRBJ2-7; clone size: NA; V gene: TRBV18; CDR3 length: 13; CDR3 DNA: TGTGCCAGCTCGGTGGATTTGAGCTACGAGCAGTACTTC; CDR3 protein: CASSVDLSYEQYF
D gene: TRBD2; J gene: TRBJ2-1; clone size: NA; V gene: TRBV10-2; CDR3 length: 15; CDR3 DNA: TGCGCCAGCAGGGACCCGGGACTAGCGGTTGATGAGCAGTTCTTC; CDR3 protein: CASRDPGLAVDEQFF
D gene: NA; J gene: TRBJ2-7; clone size: NA; V gene: TRBV7-9; CDR3 length: 13; CDR3 DNA: TGTGCCAGCAGCAGGGACGTACACTACGAGCAGTACTTC; CDR3 protein: CASSRDVHYEQYF
D gene: TRBD1; J gene: TRBJ1-2; clone size: NA; V gene: TRBV9; CDR3 length: 14; CDR3 DNA: TGTGCCAGCAGCTCGACAGGGAACAACTATGGCTACACCTTC; CDR3 protein: CASSSTGNNYGYTF
D gene: NA; J gene: TRBJ2-7; clone size: NA; V gene: TRBV13; CDR3 length: 16; CDR3 DNA: TGTGCCAGCAGCTTACGGACCGGGACCTACTCCTACGAGCAGTACTTC; CDR3 protein: CASSLRTGTYSYEQYF
D gene: NA; J gene: TRBJ1-5; clone size: NA; V gene: TRBV27; CDR3 length: 15; CDR3 DNA: TGTGCCAGCACCCCTTTCTACGGGGGCAATCAGCCCCAGCATTTT; CDR3 protein: CASTPFYGGNQPQHF
D gene: TRBD1; J gene: TRBJ2-7; clone size: NA; V gene: TRBV28; CDR3 length: 16; CDR3 DNA: TGTGCCAGCAGTACTGTTTTATGGACAGGGGAACGCGAGCAGTACTTC; CDR3 protein: CASSTVLWTGEREQYF
D gene: NA; J gene: TRBJ2-7; clone size: NA; V gene: TRBV5-1; CDR3 length: 16; CDR3 DNA: TGCGCCAGCAGCTTGGATGAGGGGGGTGTCATTTACGAGCAGTACTTC; CDR3 protein: CASSLDEGGVIYEQYF
D gene: NA; J gene: TRBJ1-1; clone size: once; V gene: TRBV29-1; CDR3 length: 18; CDR3 DNA: TGCAGCGCCGACGGGTCCAGGGGCAAATGGGGTTCGGACACTGAAGCTTTCTTT; CDR3 protein: CSADGSRGKWGSDTEAFF
D gene: NA; J gene: TRBJ2-7; clone size: NA; V gene: TRBV27; CDR3 length: 14; CDR3 DNA: TGTGCCAGCAGCTCGGACACTCAAACACGCGAGCAGTACTTC; CDR3 protein: CASSSDTQTREQYF
D gene: NA; J gene: TRBJ2-7; clone size: NA; V gene: TRBV7-2; CDR3 length: 11; CDR3 DNA: TGTGCCAGCAGCTTAGAGCTCGAGCAGTACTTC; CDR3 protein: CASSLELEQYF
D gene: NA; J gene: TRBJ1-4; clone size: NA; V gene: TRBV27; CDR3 length: 13; CDR3 DNA: TGTGCCAGCAGTCCCGGGGCGGATGAAAAACTGTTTTTT; CDR3 protein: CASSPGADEKLFF
D gene: TRBD2; J gene: TRBJ2-1; clone size: NA; V gene: TRBV30; CDR3 length: 15; CDR3 DNA: TGTGCCTGGGGGGGTTCGGCGGGAGCCTACAATGAGCAGTTCTTC; CDR3 protein: CAWGGSAGAYNEQFF
D gene: TRBD1; J gene: TRBJ1-2; clone size: NA; V gene: TRBV28; CDR3 length: 17; CDR3 DNA: TGTGCCAGCACCATTTCCGGGACAGGGGGCCTTTACTATGGCTACACCTTC; CDR3 protein: CASTISGTGGLYYGYTF
D gene: NA; J gene: TRBJ1-2; clone size: NA; V gene: TRBV28; CDR3 length: 16; CDR3 DNA: TGTGCCAGCAATCCAGCAGGGGAACAGGACCTTTATGGCTACACCTTC; CDR3 protein: CASNPAGEQDLYGYTF
D gene: TRBD1; J gene: TRBJ1-2; clone size: once; V gene: TRBV15; CDR3 length: 16; CDR3 DNA: TGTGCCACCAGCATTGAAAACTCGGGACAGATCTATGGCTACACCTTC; CDR3 protein: CATSIENSGQIYGYTF
D gene: NA; J gene: TRBJ2-2; clone size: NA; V gene: TRBV30; CDR3 length: 14; CDR3 DNA: TGTGCCTGGAGTGAACTTCCTGACACCGGGGAGCTGTTTTTT; CDR3 protein: CAWSELPDTGELFF
D gene: NA; J gene: TRBJ2-7; clone size: NA; V gene: TRBV5-6; CDR3 length: 15; CDR3 DNA: TGTGCCAGCAGCCCCTCGTCATACAGGTACTACGAGCAGTACTTC; CDR3 protein: CASSPSSYRYYEQYF
D gene: NA; J gene: TRBJ2-7; clone size: NA; V gene: TRBV5-1; CDR3 length: 14; CDR3 DNA: TGCGCCAGCAGCTTGGGGGGGACCTGGTACGAGCAGTACTTC; CDR3 protein: CASSLGGTWYEQYF